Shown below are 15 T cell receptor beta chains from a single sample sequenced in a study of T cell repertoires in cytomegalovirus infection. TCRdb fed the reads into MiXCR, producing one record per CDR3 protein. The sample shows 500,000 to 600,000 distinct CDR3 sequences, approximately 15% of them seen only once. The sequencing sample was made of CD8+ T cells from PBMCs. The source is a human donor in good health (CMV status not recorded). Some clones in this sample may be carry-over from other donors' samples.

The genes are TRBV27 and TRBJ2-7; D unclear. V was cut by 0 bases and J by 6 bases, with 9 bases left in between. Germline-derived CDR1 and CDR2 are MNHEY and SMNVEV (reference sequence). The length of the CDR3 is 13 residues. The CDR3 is CASSLSPHREQYF. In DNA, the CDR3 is TGTGCCAGCAGTTTATCCCCACACCGCGAGCAGTACTTC.

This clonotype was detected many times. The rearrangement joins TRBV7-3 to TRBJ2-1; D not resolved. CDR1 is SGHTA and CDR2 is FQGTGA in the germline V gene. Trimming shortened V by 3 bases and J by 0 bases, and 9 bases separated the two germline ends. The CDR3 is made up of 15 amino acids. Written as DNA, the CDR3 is TGTGCCAGCAGCTTGGGCGTAAGCTCCTACAATGAGCAGTTCTTC. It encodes CASSLGVSSYNEQFF. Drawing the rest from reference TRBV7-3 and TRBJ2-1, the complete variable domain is GAGVSQTPSNKVTEKGKYVELRCDPISGHTALYWYRQSLGQGPEFLIYFQGTGAADDSGLPNDRFFAVRPEGSVSTLKIQRTERGDSAVYLCASSLGVSSYNEQFFGPGTRLTVL.

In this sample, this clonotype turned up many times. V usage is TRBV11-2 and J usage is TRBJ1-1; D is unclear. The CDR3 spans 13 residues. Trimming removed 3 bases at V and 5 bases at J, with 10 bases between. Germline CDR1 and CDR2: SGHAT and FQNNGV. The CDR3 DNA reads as TGTGCCAGCAGCTTTGAGAGCGGGACTGAAGCTTTCTTT. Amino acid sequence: CASSFESGTEAFF. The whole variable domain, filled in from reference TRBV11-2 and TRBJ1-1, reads EAGVAQSPRYKIIEKRQSVAFWCNPISGHATLYWYQQILGQGPKLLIQFQNNGVVDDSQLPKDRFSAERLKGVDSTLKIQPAKLEDSAVYLCASSFESGTEAFFGQGTRLTVV.

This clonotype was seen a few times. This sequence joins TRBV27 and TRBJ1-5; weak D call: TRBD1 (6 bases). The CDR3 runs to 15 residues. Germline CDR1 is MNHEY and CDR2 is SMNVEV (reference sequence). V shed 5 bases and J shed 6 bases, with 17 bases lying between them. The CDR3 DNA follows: TGTGCCAGCAGTACCGGGACATTGGAGGGTCAGCCCCAGCATTTT. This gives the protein CASSTGTLEGQPQHF.

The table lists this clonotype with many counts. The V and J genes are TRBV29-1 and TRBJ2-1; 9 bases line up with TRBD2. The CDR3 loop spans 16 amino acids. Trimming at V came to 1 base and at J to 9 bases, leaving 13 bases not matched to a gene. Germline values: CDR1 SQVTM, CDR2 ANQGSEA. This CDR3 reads CSVEGRASGIKVEQFF. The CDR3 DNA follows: TGCAGCGTTGAAGGCCGAGCTAGCGGGATTAAGGTTGAGCAGTTCTTC.

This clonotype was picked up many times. This CDR3 reads CASSLGQGPETQYF. The CDR3 nucleotides are TGTGCCAGCAGCCTAGGACAGGGACCGGAGACCCAGTACTTC. The chain recombines TRBV7-2 with TRBJ2-5; 8 bases are a match to TRBD1. The germline V gene has CDR1 SGHTA and CDR2 FQGNSA. V shed 5 bases and J 5 bases; nucleotides not matched to a gene: 7. This CDR3 contains 14 residues.

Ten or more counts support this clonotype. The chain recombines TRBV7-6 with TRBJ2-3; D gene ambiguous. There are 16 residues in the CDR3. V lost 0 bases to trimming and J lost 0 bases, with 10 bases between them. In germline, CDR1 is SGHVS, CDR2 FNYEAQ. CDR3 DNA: TGTGCCAGCAGCTTAGCTAGGTCTTTTAGCACAGATACGCAGTATTTT. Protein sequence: CASSLARSFSTDTQYF.

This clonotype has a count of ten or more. CDR3 sequence: CASSFAGYITDTQYF. DNA for the CDR3: TGTGCCAGCAGTTTTGCGGGGTACATCACAGATACGCAGTATTTT. The chain recombines TRBV12-3 or TRBV12-4 with TRBJ2-3; a weak D match, TRBD2 (6 bases). V was pared by 3 bases and J by 2 bases, with 12 bases between. The length of the CDR3 is 15 residues.

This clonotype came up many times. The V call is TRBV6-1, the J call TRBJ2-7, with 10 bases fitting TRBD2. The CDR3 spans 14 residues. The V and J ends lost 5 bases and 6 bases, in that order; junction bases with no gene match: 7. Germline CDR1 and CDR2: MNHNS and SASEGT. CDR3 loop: CASSPGLAAGEQYF. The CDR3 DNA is TGTGCCAGCAGTCCCGGACTAGCGGCGGGCGAGCAGTACTTC.

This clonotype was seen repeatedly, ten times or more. DNA of the CDR3: TGTGCCAGCAGCTTATCCTTCTACGAGCAGTACTTC. It encodes CASSLSFYEQYF. This chain joins TRBV7-2 and TRBJ2-7; D remains ambiguous. The CDR3 length is 12 residues. Trimming took 2 bases from V and 3 from J, leaving 5 bases between them. The germline V gene encodes CDR1 SGHTA and CDR2 FQGNSA. Drawing the rest from reference TRBV7-2 and TRBJ2-7, the complete variable domain is GAGVSQSPSNKVTEKGKDVELRCDPISGHTALYWYRQSLGQGLEFLIYFQGNSAPDKSGLPSDRFSAERTGGSVSTLTIQRTQQEDSAVYLCASSLSFYEQYFGPGTRLTVT.

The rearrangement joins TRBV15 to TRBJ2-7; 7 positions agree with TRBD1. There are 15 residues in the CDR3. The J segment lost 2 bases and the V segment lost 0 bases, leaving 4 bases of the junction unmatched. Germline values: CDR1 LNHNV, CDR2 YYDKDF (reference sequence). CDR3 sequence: CATSRDWTGTYEQYF. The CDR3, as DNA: TGTGCCACCAGCAGAGATTGGACAGGAACCTACGAGCAGTACTTC.

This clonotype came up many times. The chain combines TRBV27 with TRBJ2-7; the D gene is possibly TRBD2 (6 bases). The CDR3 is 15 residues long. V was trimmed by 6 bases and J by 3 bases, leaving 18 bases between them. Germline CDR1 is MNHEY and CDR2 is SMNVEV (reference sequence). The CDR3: CASRRRGSGGYEQYF. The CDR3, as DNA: TGTGCCAGCAGGAGGAGAGGTAGCGGTGGCTACGAGCAGTACTTC.

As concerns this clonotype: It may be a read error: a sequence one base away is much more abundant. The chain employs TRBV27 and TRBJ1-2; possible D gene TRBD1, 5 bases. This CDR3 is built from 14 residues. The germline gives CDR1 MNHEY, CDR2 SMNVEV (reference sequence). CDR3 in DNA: TGTGCCAGCAGTTTAGGGGCCTCTAACTGTGGCTACACCTTC. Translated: CASSLGASNCGYTF.

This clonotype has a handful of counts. CDR3 bases: TGTGCCAGCAGCCAAGTCTACCTGAGACAGGCTGGATTTTACGGCTACACCTTC. Residues: CASSQVYLRQAGFYGYTF. The chain couples TRBV3-1 to TRBJ1-2; a weak D match, TRBD1 (6 bases). The ends were cut back, 1 base at V and 8 bases at J, with 26 bases in the middle. This CDR3 is built from 18 residues. Per germline, CDR1 LGHDT and CDR2 YNNKEL (reference sequence).

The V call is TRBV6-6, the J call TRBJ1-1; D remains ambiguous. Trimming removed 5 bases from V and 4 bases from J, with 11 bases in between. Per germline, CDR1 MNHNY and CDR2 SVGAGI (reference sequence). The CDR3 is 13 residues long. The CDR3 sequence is CASSPDGATEAFF. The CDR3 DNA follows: TGTGCCAGCAGTCCGGATGGAGCCACTGAAGCTTTCTTT.